Described below is a single TCR beta chain sequence and its context. Clones were read by immunoSEQ multiplex PCR, and TCRdb kept only the in-frame ones, dropping some. The sample holds around 260,000 clones, roughly 90% seen once. These data are taken from a study of blood T cell repertoires in COVID-19. Turning to the study itself: There were acute and convalescent COVID-19 samples, and they came from the United States, Italy and Spain. T cells, B-cell-depleted T cells, or PBMCs supplied cDNA or gDNA.

CDR3 size: 13 residues. Trimming left V 3 bases short and J 11 bases short, with 16 bases between. CDR1 is KGHSH and CDR2 is LQKENI in the germline V gene. Specimen: peripheral blood. The TCR sequence derives from a man aged 55 to 70 who had recovered from COVID-19. The chain combines TRBV18 with TRBJ1-2; D may be TRBD1 (6 bases). In nucleotides, the CDR3 is TGTGCCAGCTCACCCTCCGGGACATTTATGTACACCTTC. This codes for CASSPSGTFMYTF.